The rows below give T cell receptor beta chains drawn from one sample of a study of cytomegalovirus exposure and HLA in healthy donors. Sequenced by immunoSEQ multiplex PCR; TCRdb stores in-frame clones only, minus some. The sample consists of over 200,000 clones, around 89% of them appearing once. Sequencing was done on a sample of PBMCs. The receptor set was obtained from a woman aged 18-29 years in good health and CMV-seronegative. Each CDR3 is given with its conserved first and last residue. D genes are given only for firm matches. Not every row has a clone size; where given, it reads once, few, many or a size class.

D gene	V gene	J gene	clone size	CDR3 DNA	CDR3 protein
TRBD2	TRBV5-8	TRBJ2-3	NA	TGTGCCAGCAGCCCCGGGACTAGCGGGAGGAAGAGAGATACGCAGTATTTT	CASSPGTSGRKRDTQYF
TRBD1	TRBV6-5	TRBJ2-1	NA	TGTGCCAGCAGTTATTCCGGACAGGTCTACAATGAGCAGTTCTTC	CASSYSGQVYNEQFF
TRBD2	TRBV2	TRBJ2-5	NA	TGTGCCAGCAGAAGAATCAATAGCGGGGCTACTGAGACCCAGTACTTC	CASRRINSGATETQYF
NA	TRBV6-5	TRBJ1-2	NA	TGTGCCAGCAGTTACGTCAGGGACTATGGCTACACCTTC	CASSYVRDYGYTF
NA	TRBV9	TRBJ2-5	once	TGTGCCAGCAGCCCCCGTGGCGCGGCTCAAGAGACCCAGTACTTC	CASSPRGAAQETQYF
NA	TRBV4-3	TRBJ1-6	NA	TGCGCCAGCAGAAAGGGGGATAATTCACCCCTCCACTTT	CASRKGDNSPLHF
TRBD1	TRBV27	TRBJ2-7	NA	TGTGCCAGCAGTTCCGGGACAGTTTCCTACGAGCAGTACTTC	CASSSGTVSYEQYF
NA	TRBV13	TRBJ2-1	NA	TGTGCCAGCAGCCCCCTAGCGAGATCCTACAATGAGCAGTTCTTC	CASSPLARSYNEQFF
NA	TRBV7-3	TRBJ2-4	NA	TGTGCCAGCAGCCTAATAGGCGGAGTCTATGACATTCAGTACTTC	CASSLIGGVYDIQYF
TRBD1	TRBV2	TRBJ1-6	NA	TGTGCCAGCAGTGTTGTAGAACAGGGGGGTTCACCCCTCCACTTT	CASSVVEQGGSPLHF
NA	TRBV5-6	TRBJ1-6	few	TGTGCCAGCAGCTTACTCGAGGCCTCCTATAATTCACCCCTCCACTTT	CASSLLEASYNSPLHF
TRBD2	TRBV7-7	TRBJ2-1	NA	TGTGCCAGCAGCTCGGGACTAGCGCCATACAATGAGCAGTTCTTC	CASSSGLAPYNEQFF
NA	TRBV5-1	TRBJ2-7	NA	TGCGCCAGCAGCTTGGCCGCGACAACCTCCTACGAGCAGTACTTC	CASSLAATTSYEQYF
NA	TRBV5-1	TRBJ2-1	NA	TGCGCCAGCAGCTTGGATAGCCCTTTAGACAATGAGCAGTTCTTC	CASSLDSPLDNEQFF
NA	TRBV14	TRBJ1-2	NA	TGTGCCAGCAGCCAAGATCGACAGAAGTCAGGCTACACCTTC	CASSQDRQKSGYTF
NA	TRBV6-1	TRBJ2-7	NA	TGTGCCAGCAGTGTCCAGGGAGGCGAGCAGTACTTC	CASSVQGGEQYF
TRBD2	TRBV27	TRBJ2-2	NA	TGTGCCAGCAGTCGAAGGCTAGCGGGAGGCCCCGGGGAGCTGTTTTTT	CASSRRLAGGPGELFF
TRBD1	TRBV6-6	TRBJ1-3	NA	TGTGCCAGCAGTAGCTACGACAGGGTTGGAAACACCATATATTTT	CASSSYDRVGNTIYF
TRBD1	TRBV5-1	TRBJ2-5	NA	TGCGCCAGCAGCTTGTTCGGACAGGGGGCCGGGGAGCAGTACTTC	CASSLFGQGAGEQYF
NA	TRBV28	TRBJ1-5	NA	TGTGCCAGCAGTTTAAGGCAGGGCAATCAGCCCCAGCATTTT	CASSLRQGNQPQHF
TRBD1	TRBV7-9	TRBJ1-2	NA	TGTGCCAGCAGCCCTCAGGGGGCTGAGTATGGCTACACCTTC	CASSPQGAEYGYTF
TRBD1	TRBV11-2	TRBJ2-7	NA	TGTGCCAGCAGCTTAGGGGGACAGATCTACGAGCAGTACTTC	CASSLGGQIYEQYF
TRBD1	TRBV7-6	TRBJ2-5	NA	TGTGCCAGCAGCCAAGGGGGCGGAGAGACCCAGTACTTC	CASSQGGGETQYF
TRBD1	TRBV11-2	TRBJ1-2	NA	TGTGCCAGCAGCTTTCGACAGGGGGGTTATGGCTACACCTTC	CASSFRQGGYGYTF
TRBD1	TRBV5-6	TRBJ2-2	NA	TGTGCCAGCAGCTTTACAGGGGGCACCGGGGAGCTGTTTTTT	CASSFTGGTGELFF
NA	TRBV7-3	TRBJ2-1	NA	TGTGCCAGCACGGACCCGGGGAATGAGCAGTTCTTC	CASTDPGNEQFF
NA	TRBV23-1	TRBJ1-5	NA	TGCGCCAGCAGTCAATCCACGAGGGTCTGGACCCCAAGCAATCAGCCCCAGCATTTT	CASSQSTRVWTPSNQPQHF
TRBD2	TRBV18	TRBJ2-1	NA	TGTGCCAGCTCACCATGGGTAGCGGGAGTTTCCTACAATGAGCAGTTCTTC	CASSPWVAGVSYNEQFF
TRBD1	TRBV14	TRBJ2-3	NA	TGTGCCAGCAGCCCTACAGGGGGTGTAACCACAGATACGCAGTATTTT	CASSPTGGVTTDTQYF
TRBD2	TRBV11-2	TRBJ2-1	NA	TGTGCCAGCAGCTTAGTTCTAGCGGGAGGCGAGCAGTTCTTC	CASSLVLAGGEQFF
TRBD2	TRBV6-6	TRBJ2-1	NA	TGTGCCAGCAGTCCCGGGACTAGTCAGAATGAGCAGTTCTTC	CASSPGTSQNEQFF
TRBD1	TRBV19	TRBJ1-1	once	TGTGCCAGTAGAAACAGGGGACGCACTGAAGCTTTCTTT	CASRNRGRTEAFF
NA	TRBV11-2	TRBJ2-4	NA	TGTGCCAGCAGCTCGTCCACGTTCACGTATAGCAAAAACATTCAGTACTTC	CASSSSTFTYSKNIQYF
TRBD2	TRBV5-1	TRBJ2-3	NA	TGCGCCAGCAGCCGGGGGACTAGGAGCACAGATACGCAGTATTTT	CASSRGTRSTDTQYF
NA	TRBV2	TRBJ1-6	NA	TGTGCCAGCACTCTCACAGGGAACGCTTCACCCCTCCACTTT	CASTLTGNASPLHF
NA	TRBV6-6	TRBJ1-2	once	TGTGCCAGCAGTTACTCGATACCAGACCCAGGTGGCTACACCTTC	CASSYSIPDPGGYTF
NA	TRBV9	TRBJ1-1	NA	TGTGCCAGCAGCGTAGTCCGGAGGCTGGTTGCTGAAGCTTTCTTT	CASSVVRRLVAEAFF
NA	TRBV28	TRBJ1-1	NA	TGTGCCAGCAGCCCGGGAGTTCGTCTAAACACTGAAGCTTTCTTT	CASSPGVRLNTEAFF
NA	TRBV7-2	TRBJ1-1	NA	TGTGCCAGCAGCCCCTACAACACTGAAGCTTTCTTT	CASSPYNTEAFF
NA	TRBV7-9	TRBJ2-5	NA	TGTGCCAGCAGCCCCCCCTCCCGGGAGACCCAGTACTTC	CASSPPSRETQYF
TRBD1	TRBV10-3	TRBJ2-7	NA	TGTGCCATCAGTCGACCGGGACAGTCCATAGAGCAGTACTTC	CAISRPGQSIEQYF
NA	TRBV2	TRBJ2-5	NA	TGTGCCAGCAGTTCATTAGAGACCCAGTACTTC	CASSSLETQYF